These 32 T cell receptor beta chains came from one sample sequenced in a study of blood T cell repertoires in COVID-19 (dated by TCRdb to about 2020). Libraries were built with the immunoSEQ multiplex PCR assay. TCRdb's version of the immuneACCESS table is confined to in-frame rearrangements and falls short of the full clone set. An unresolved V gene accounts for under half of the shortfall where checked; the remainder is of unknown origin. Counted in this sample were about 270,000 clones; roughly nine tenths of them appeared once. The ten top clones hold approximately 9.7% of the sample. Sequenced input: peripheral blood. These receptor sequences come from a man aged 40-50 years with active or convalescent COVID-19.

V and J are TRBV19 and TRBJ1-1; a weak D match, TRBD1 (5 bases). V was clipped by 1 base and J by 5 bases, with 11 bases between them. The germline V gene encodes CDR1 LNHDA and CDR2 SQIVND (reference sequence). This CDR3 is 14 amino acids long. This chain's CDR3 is CASSIAAGRTEAFF. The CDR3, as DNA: TGTGCCAGTAGTATAGCAGCAGGGCGAACTGAAGCTTTCTTT. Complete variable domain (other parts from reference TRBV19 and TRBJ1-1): DGGITQSPKYLFRKEGQNVTLSCEQNLNHDAMYWYRQDPGQGLRLIYYSQIVNDFQKGDIAEGYSVSREKKESFPLTVTSAQKNPTAFYLCASSIAAGRTEAFFGQGTRLTVV.

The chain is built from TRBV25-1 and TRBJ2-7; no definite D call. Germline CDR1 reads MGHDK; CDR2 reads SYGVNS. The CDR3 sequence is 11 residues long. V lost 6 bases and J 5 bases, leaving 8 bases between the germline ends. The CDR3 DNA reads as TGTGCCAGCAGCGGCCAGGACGAGCAGTACTTC. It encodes CASSGQDEQYF.

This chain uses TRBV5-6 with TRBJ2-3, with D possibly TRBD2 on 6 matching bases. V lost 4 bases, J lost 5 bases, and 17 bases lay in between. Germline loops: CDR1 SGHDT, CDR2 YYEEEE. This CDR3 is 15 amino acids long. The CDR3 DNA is TGTGCCAGCAGCCCTCTAGCGCCCGAAGTAGATACGCAGTATTTT. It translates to CASSPLAPEVDTQYF.

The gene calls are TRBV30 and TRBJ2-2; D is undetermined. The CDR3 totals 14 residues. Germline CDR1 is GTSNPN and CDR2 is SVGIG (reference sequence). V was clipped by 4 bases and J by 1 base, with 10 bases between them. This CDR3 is CAWTEALNTGELFF. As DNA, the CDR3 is TGTGCCTGGACTGAGGCACTGAACACCGGGGAGCTGTTTTTT.

In DNA, the CDR3 is TGTGCCAGCAGCCTAGGACAGGAGCACTACGAGCAGTACTTC. Translating gives CASSLGQEHYEQYF. The gene calls are TRBV3-1 (or the pseudogene TRBV3-2) and TRBJ2-7, with 7 positions matching TRBD1. This CDR3 is 14 amino acids long. The germline V gene has CDR1 LGHDT and CDR2 YNNKEL (reference sequence). J was trimmed by 3 bases and V by 4 bases; bases with no gene match: 6.

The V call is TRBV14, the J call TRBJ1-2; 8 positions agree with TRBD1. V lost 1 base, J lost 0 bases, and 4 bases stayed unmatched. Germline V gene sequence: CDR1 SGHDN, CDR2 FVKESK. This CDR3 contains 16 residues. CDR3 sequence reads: CASSQAGGRANYGYTF. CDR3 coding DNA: TGTGCCAGCAGCCAAGCAGGGGGCAGAGCTAACTATGGCTACACCTTC.

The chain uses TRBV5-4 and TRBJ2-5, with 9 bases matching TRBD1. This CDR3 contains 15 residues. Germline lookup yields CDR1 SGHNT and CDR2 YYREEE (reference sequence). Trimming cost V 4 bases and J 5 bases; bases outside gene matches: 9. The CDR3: CASSAQTGGPETQYF. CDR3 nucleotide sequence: TGTGCCAGCAGCGCTCAGACAGGGGGACCGGAGACCCAGTACTTC.

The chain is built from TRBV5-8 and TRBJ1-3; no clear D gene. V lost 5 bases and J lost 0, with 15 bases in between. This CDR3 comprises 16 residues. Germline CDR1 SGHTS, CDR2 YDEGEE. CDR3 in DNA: TGTGCCAGCAGACGAGCTACTGTTCTCTCTGGAAACACCATATATTTT. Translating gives CASRRATVLSGNTIYF.

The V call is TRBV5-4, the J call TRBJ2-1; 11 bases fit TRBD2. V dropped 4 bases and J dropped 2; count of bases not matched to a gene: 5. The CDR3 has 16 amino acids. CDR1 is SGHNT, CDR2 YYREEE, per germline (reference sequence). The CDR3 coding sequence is TGTGCCAGCAGCCAGGGACTAGCGGCCGCCTACAATGAGCAGTTCTTC. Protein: CASSQGLAAAYNEQFF.

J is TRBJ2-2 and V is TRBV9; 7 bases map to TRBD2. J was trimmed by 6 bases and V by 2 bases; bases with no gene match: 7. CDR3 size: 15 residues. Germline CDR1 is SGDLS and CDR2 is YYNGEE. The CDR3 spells CASSVSGTKAGELFF. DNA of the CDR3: TGTGCCAGCAGCGTCTCCGGGACTAAGGCCGGGGAGCTGTTTTTT.

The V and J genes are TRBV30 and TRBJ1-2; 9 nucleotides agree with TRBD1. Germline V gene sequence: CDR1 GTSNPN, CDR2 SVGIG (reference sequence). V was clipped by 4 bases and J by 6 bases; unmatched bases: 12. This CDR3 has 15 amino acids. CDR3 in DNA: TGTGCCTGGACCGTACAGGGGGCCCGGGGGAATGGCTACACCTTC. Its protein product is CAWTVQGARGNGYTF.

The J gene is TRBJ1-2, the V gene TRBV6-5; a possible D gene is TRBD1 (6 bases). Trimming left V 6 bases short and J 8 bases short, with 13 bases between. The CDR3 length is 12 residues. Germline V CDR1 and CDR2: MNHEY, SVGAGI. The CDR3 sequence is CASSHREWGYTF. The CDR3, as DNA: TGTGCCAGCAGCCACAGGGAATGGGGCTACACCTTC.

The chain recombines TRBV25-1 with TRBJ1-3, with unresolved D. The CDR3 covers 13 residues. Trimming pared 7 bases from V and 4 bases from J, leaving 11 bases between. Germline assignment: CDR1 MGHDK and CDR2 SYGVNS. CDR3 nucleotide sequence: TGTGCCAGCACCAGAGGGTCGGGAAACACCATATATTTT. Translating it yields CASTRGSGNTIYF.

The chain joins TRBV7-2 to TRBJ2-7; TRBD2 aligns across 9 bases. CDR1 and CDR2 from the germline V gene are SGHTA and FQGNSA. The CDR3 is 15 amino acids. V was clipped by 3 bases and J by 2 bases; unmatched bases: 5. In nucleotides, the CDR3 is TGTGCCAGCAGCTTTGGACTAGCGAGAGCCTACGAGCAGTACTTC. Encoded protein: CASSFGLARAYEQYF.

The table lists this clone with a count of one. CDR3 sequence reads: CASSQPLGVAGLETQYF. The CDR3 DNA reads as TGCGCCAGCAGCCAGCCCCTAGGGGTAGCGGGGTTAGAGACCCAGTACTTC. The V and J genes are TRBV4-1 and TRBJ2-5; TRBD2 matches at 8 bases. V shed 3 bases, J shed 4 bases, and the junction held 13 bases outside the gene matches. CDR3 size: 17 residues. Germline CDR1 reads MGHRA; CDR2 reads YSYEKL.

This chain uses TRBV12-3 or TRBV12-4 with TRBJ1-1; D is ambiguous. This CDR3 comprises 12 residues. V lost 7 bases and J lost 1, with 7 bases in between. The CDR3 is CASKSGNTEAFF. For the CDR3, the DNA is TGTGCCAGCAAGTCGGGGAACACTGAAGCTTTCTTT.

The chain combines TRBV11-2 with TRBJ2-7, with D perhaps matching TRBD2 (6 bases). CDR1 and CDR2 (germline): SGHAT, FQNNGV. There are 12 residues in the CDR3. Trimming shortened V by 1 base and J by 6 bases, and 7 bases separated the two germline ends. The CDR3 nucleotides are TGTGCCAGCAGCTTAGGGGGGGTCGAGCAGTACTTC. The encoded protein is CASSLGGVEQYF.

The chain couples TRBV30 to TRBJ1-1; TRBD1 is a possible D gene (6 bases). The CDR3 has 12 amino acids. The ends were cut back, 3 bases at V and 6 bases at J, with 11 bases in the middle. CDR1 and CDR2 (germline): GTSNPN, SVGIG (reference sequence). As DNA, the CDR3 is TGTGCCTGGAGGGCGACAGGCTCTGAAGCTTTCTTT. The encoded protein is CAWRATGSEAFF.

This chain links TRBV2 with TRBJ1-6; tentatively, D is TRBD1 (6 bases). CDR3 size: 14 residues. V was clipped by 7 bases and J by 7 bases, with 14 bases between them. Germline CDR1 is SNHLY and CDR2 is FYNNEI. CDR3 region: CASTMDSRNSPLHF. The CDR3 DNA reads TGTGCCAGCACTATGGACAGCCGGAATTCACCCCTCCACTTT.

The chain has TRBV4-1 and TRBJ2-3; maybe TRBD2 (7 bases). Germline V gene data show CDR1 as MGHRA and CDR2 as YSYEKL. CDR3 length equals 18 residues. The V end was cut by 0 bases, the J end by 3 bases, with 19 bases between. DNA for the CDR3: TGCGCCAGCAGCCAAGATCAAACGGGGGGCCGGAGGACAGATACGCAGTATTTT. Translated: CASSQDQTGGRRTDTQYF.

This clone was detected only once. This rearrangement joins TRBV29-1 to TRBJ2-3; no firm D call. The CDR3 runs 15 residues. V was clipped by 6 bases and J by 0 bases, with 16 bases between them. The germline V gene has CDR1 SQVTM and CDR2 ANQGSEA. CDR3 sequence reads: CSVAAGEASTDTQYF. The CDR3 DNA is TGCAGCGTCGCTGCCGGTGAAGCCAGCACAGATACGCAGTATTTT.

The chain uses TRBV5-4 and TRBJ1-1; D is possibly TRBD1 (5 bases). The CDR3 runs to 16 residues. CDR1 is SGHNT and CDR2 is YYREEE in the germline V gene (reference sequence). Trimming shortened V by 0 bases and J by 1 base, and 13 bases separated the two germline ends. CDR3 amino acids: CASSLGQGRGNTEAFF. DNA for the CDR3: TGTGCCAGCAGCTTGGGGCAGGGTCGTGGGAACACTGAAGCTTTCTTT.

The CDR3 nucleotides read TGCGCCAGCAGTGAAAGCTTCGGAAAACTGTTTTTT. Protein sequence: CASSESFGKLFF. The rearrangement uses TRBV10-1 and TRBJ1-4; D is uncertain. Germline V gives CDR1 WNHNN, CDR2 SYGVQD (reference sequence). The CDR3 covers 12 residues. V lost 3 bases to trimming and J lost 10 bases, with 9 bases between them.

The CDR3: CASSLVTANTGELFF. In DNA form, the CDR3 reads TGTGCCAGCAGCCTCGTTACGGCGAACACCGGGGAGCTGTTTTTT. The gene calls are TRBV5-4 and TRBJ2-2; no definite D call. V shed 4 bases and J shed 0 bases, with 10 bases lying between them. Germline loops: CDR1 SGHNT, CDR2 YYREEE (reference sequence). This CDR3 is built from 15 residues.

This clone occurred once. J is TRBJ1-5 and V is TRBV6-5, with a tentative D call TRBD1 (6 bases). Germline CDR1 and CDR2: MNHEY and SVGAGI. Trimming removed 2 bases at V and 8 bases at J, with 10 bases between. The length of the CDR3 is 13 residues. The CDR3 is CASSYTGSEPQHF. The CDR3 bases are TGTGCCAGCAGTTACACAGGGTCAGAGCCCCAGCATTTT.

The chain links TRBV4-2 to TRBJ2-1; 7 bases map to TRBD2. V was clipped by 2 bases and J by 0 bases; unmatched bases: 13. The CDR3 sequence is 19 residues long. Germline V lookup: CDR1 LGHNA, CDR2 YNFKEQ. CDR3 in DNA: TGTGCCAGCAGCCAACCCGGGGGTGCGGGGGACGGCTCCTACAATGAGCAGTTCTTC. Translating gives CASSQPGGAGDGSYNEQFF.

The CDR3: CASSQETGWTEAFF. CDR3 nucleotides: TGCGCCAGCAGCCAAGAAACAGGGTGGACTGAAGCTTTCTTT. The chain recombines TRBV4-1 with TRBJ1-1; possible D gene TRBD1, 6 bases. The germline V gene has CDR1 MGHRA and CDR2 YSYEKL. The CDR3 has 14 residues. Trimming took off 0 bases at V and 5 bases at J, with 10 bases between the two ends.

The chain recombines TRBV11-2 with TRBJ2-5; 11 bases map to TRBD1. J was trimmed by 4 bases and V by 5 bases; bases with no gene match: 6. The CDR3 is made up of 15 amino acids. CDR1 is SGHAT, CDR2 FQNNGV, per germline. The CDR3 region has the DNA TGTGCCAGCAGCCCATCGGGACAGGGGGGAGAGACCCAGTACTTC. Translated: CASSPSGQGGETQYF.

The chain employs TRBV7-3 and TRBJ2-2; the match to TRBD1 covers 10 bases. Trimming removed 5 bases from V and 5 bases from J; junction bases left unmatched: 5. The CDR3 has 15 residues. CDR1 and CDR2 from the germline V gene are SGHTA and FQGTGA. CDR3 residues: CASSHRQGATGELFF. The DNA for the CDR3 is TGTGCCAGCAGCCACCGACAGGGGGCAACCGGGGAGCTGTTTTTT.

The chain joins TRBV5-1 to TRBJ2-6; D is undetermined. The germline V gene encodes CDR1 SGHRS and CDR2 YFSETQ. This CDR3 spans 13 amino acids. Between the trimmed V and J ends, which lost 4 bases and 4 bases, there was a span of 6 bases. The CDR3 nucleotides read TGCGCCAGCAGCGTAGAAGGGGCCAACGTCCTGACTTTC. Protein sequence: CASSVEGANVLTF.

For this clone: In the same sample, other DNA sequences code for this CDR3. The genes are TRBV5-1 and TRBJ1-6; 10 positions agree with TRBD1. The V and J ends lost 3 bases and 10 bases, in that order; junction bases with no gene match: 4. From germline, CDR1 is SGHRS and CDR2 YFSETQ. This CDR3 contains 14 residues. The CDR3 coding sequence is TGCGCCAGCAGCTCGGGACAGGGGATCTCACCCCTCCACTTT. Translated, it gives CASSSGQGISPLHF.

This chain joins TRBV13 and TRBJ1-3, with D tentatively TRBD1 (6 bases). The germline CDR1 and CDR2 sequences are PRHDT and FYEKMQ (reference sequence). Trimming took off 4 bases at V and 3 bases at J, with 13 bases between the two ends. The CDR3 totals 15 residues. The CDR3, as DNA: TGTGCCAGCAGCTCGCCGCAGGGGTATGGAAACACCATATATTTT. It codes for CASSSPQGYGNTIYF.